The next 14 T cell receptor beta chains were all read from a single sample in a study of cytomegalovirus exposure and HLA in healthy donors (dated 2017 in TCRdb). The receptor library was made with the immunoSEQ multiplex PCR assay. Drawn from immuneACCESS, this table holds only the in-frame rearrangements with V and J called that TCRdb kept. Clones are partly lost; checked studies trace under half to an unresolved V gene and leave the rest unexplained. The sample contains 60,000 to 65,000 clones, 90% to 95% of them found a single time. The ten largest clones represent 5.8% of the sample. Sequencing used PBMCs. The receptors shown here come from a woman aged 18-29 years in good health and CMV-seropositive.

The V call is TRBV29-1, the J call TRBJ2-7, with a tentative D call TRBD1 (6 bases). CDR1 is SQVTM and CDR2 is ANQGSEA in the germline V gene. Trimming shortened V by 7 bases and J by 3 bases, and 22 bases separated the two germline ends. The CDR3 runs to 15 residues. The CDR3 bases are TGCAGCGCTGCAGGGGACCCTTTCTCGGGCTACGAGCAGTACTTC. Protein sequence: CSAAGDPFSGYEQYF.

The rearrangement uses TRBV19 and TRBJ1-3; 10 bases line up with TRBD1. After removal of 5 bases from V and 2 bases from J, the junction contained 6 bases not matched to a gene. The CDR3 covers 16 residues. The germline CDR1 and CDR2 sequences are LNHDA and SQIVND (reference sequence). The CDR3 sequence is CASSAGQGQTGNTIYF. CDR3 in DNA: TGTGCCAGTAGTGCGGGACAGGGGCAGACTGGAAACACCATATATTTT. The variable domain in full, with the rest retrieved from reference TRBV19 and TRBJ1-3, is DGGITQSPKYLFRKEGQNVTLSCEQNLNHDAMYWYRQDPGQGLRLIYYSQIVNDFQKGDIAEGYSVSREKKESFPLTVTSAQKNPTAFYLCASSAGQGQTGNTIYFGEGSWLTVV.

The V call is TRBV27, the J call TRBJ2-1, with D tentatively TRBD2 (6 bases). The CDR3 consists of 13 residues. Germline V gene lookup returns CDR1 MNHEY and CDR2 SMNVEV (reference sequence). Trimming pared 5 bases from V and 5 bases from J, leaving 10 bases between. The CDR3 region has the DNA TGTGCCAGCAGTGGGACTGGGCACAATGAGCAGTTCTTC. Translating gives CASSGTGHNEQFF.

This rearrangement joins TRBV30 to TRBJ1-3; no clear D. Germline values: CDR1 GTSNPN, CDR2 SVGIG (reference sequence). The CDR3 contains 13 residues. The V end was cut by 3 bases, the J end by 4 bases, with 10 bases between. CDR3 amino acids: CAWSPEFGNTIYF. The CDR3 nucleotides read TGTGCCTGGAGCCCTGAGTTCGGAAACACCATATATTTT. Complete variable domain (other parts from reference TRBV30 and TRBJ1-3): SQTIHQWPATLVQPVGSPLSLECTVEGTSNPNLYWYRQAAGRGLQLLFYSVGIGQISSEVPQNLSASRPQDRQFILSSKKLLLSDSGFYLCAWSPEFGNTIYFGEGSWLTVV.

CDR3 sequence reads: CAWIGLAGTDTQYF. CDR3 nucleotide sequence: TGTGCCTGGATAGGCCTAGCGGGCACAGATACGCAGTATTTT. This rearrangement joins TRBV30 to TRBJ2-3, with 7 bases lining up with TRBD2. Germline CDR1 GTSNPN, CDR2 SVGIG (reference sequence). Trimming at V came to 4 bases and at J to 1 base, leaving 5 bases not matched to a gene. The CDR3 loop spans 14 amino acids.

The chain employs TRBV4-1 and TRBJ2-2; possible D gene TRBD1, 6 bases. Germline V gene sequence: CDR1 MGHRA, CDR2 YSYEKL. V was trimmed by 0 bases and J by 5 bases, leaving 13 bases between them. The CDR3 is 16 residues long. Here the CDR3 reads CASSQDTGIPTGELFF. CDR3 nucleotides: TGCGCCAGCAGCCAAGACACAGGGATACCAACCGGGGAGCTGTTTTTT.

J is TRBJ2-7 and V is TRBV5-4; D is unresolved. Germline CDR1 reads SGHNT; CDR2 reads YYREEE (reference sequence). This CDR3 spans 13 amino acids. The V and J ends lost 0 bases and 7 bases respectively, with 11 bases between them. In nucleotides, the CDR3 is TGTGCCAGCAGCTTGGAATCCGGGTGGGAGCAGTACTTC. As protein: CASSLESGWEQYF.

The V call is TRBV6-6, the J call TRBJ1-2, with D possibly being TRBD1 (5 bases). Trimming pared 7 bases from V and 8 bases from J, leaving 23 bases between. Looked up from germline, CDR1 is MNHNY and CDR2 is SVGAGI (reference sequence). The CDR3 is 15 amino acids. The CDR3 here is CASTESQGPPDGYTF. CDR3 DNA sequence: TGTGCCAGCACCGAATCCCAGGGCCCACCTGACGGCTACACCTTC.

This clone has a handful of counts. V is TRBV15 and J is TRBJ1-1, with D perhaps TRBD1 (6 bases). Looked up from germline, CDR1 is LNHNV and CDR2 is YYDKDF (reference sequence). The V gene lost 3 bases and the J gene lost 4 bases, with 18 bases spanning the gap. CDR3 size: 16 residues. The CDR3 DNA is TGTGCCACCAGCAGGGGAGGGGGGAGGTCGGGCACTGAAGCTTTCTTT. Translation: CATSRGGGRSGTEAFF. Full variable domain (outside the CDR3, taken from reference TRBV15 and TRBJ1-1): DAMVIQNPRYQVTQFGKPVTLSCSQTLNHNVMYWYQQKSSQAPKLLFHYYDKDFNNEADTPDNFQSRRPNTSFCFLDIRSPGLGDTAMYLCATSRGGGRSGTEAFFGQGTRLTVV.

The chain joins TRBV28 to TRBJ1-2; D possibly corresponds to TRBD1 (6 bases). Germline CDR1 MDHEN, CDR2 SYDVKM. The length of the CDR3 is 15 residues. The V end was cut by 2 bases, the J end by 4 bases, with 14 bases between. CDR3 nucleotides: TGTGCCAGCAGTTTAAGCCGGGGGGCGGCCTATGGCTACACCTTC. It yields the protein CASSLSRGAAYGYTF.

The CDR3 reads CASREGVNTEAFF. The DNA for the CDR3 is TGCGCCAGCAGGGAGGGAGTGAACACTGAAGCTTTCTTT. The J gene is TRBJ1-1, the V gene TRBV10-2, with D hard to call. Trimming removed 6 bases from V and 0 bases from J, with 8 bases in between. Per germline, CDR1 WSHSY and CDR2 SAAADI. The CDR3 spans 13 residues.

The rearrangement uses TRBV5-1 and TRBJ1-1, with 9 bases fitting TRBD1. With 1 base clipped from V and 4 bases from J, the junction kept 5 bases outside the gene matches. This CDR3 has 15 residues. Germline V CDR1 and CDR2: SGHRS, YFSETQ. CDR3: CASSLTGGAGTEAFF. The CDR3 nucleotides are TGCGCCAGCAGCTTGACAGGGGGCGCAGGCACTGAAGCTTTCTTT. Using reference TRBV5-1 and TRBJ1-1 for the parts outside the CDR3, the full variable domain is KAGVTQTPRYLIKTRGQQVTLSCSPISGHRSVSWYQQTPGQGLQFLFEYFSETQRNKGNFPGRFSGRQFSNSRSEMNVSTLELGDSALYLCASSLTGGAGTEAFFGQGTRLTVV.

V gene TRBV7-9 combines with J gene TRBJ2-5; D unclear. Germline values: CDR1 SEHNR, CDR2 FQNEAQ (reference sequence). V was pared by 5 bases and J by 0 bases, with 7 bases between. The CDR3 consists of 13 residues. The CDR3 is CASSPVDQETQYF. The CDR3, as DNA: TGTGCCAGCAGCCCGGTAGACCAAGAGACCCAGTACTTC.

This clone was detected only once. The chain combines TRBV28 with TRBJ2-3; 8 nucleotides agree with TRBD2. The CDR3 consists of 16 residues. Trimming cost V 2 bases and J 3 bases; bases outside gene matches: 7. Germline CDR1 is MDHEN and CDR2 is SYDVKM. CDR3 loop: CASSLVAGRRTDTQYF. CDR3 DNA: TGTGCCAGCAGTTTAGTAGCGGGAAGGAGAACAGATACGCAGTATTTT.